One TCR beta chain is described in this entry. Its target is not known. This record belongs to a study of graft-versus-host responses after intestinal transplantation. About the research overall: Each of the recipients got a multivisceral, liver-intestinal, or isolated intestinal transplant.

Germline V gives CDR1 SNHLY, CDR2 FYNNEI. The CDR3 contains 12 residues. J lost 2 bases, V lost 8 bases, and 3 bases had no gene match. Here immunoSEQ multiplex PCR was the method, and the copy in TCRdb shows in-frame clones only, minus some. The table lists tens of thousands of clones, around 89% of them singletons. This TCR was sampled from a human donor who was the organ donor for an intestinal transplant. The material sequenced was unstimulated CD8+ T cells sorted from spleen or lymph node cells, taken before transplant. The chain employs TRBV2 and TRBJ2-7, with 7 positions matching TRBD1. CDR3 DNA: TGTGCCAGCCCCACAGGGGCCTACGAGCAGTACGTC. Translation: CASPTGAYEQYV.